The 9 T cell receptor beta chains listed next were all sequenced from one sample in a study of shared clonotypes between healthy human individuals. Only in-frame clones appear in the TCRdb table, and some are missing; sequencing was by immunoSEQ multiplex PCR. The table has hundreds of thousands of clones, around 97% seen once. The sample consisted of naive CD4+ T cells sorted from blood. The sample's subset: CD45RA+ positively selected. The receptors were sampled from a woman aged 25 to 39 in good health.

This chain joins TRBV5-1 and TRBJ2-3; D possibly uses TRBD1 or TRBD2 (5 bases each). The CDR3 sequence is 15 residues long. V was shortened by 5 bases and J by 0 bases, with 13 bases between the two germline ends. The germline V gene has CDR1 SGHRS and CDR2 YFSETQ. Here the CDR3 DNA reads TGCGCCAGCAGGACCGGGACGGCGAGCACAGATACGCAGTATTTT. Translation: CASRTGTASTDTQYF.

Regarding this clone: Other DNA sequences in the same sample also yield this CDR3. The J gene is TRBJ1-2, the V gene TRBV9; D remains ambiguous. The CDR3 is 14 residues long. The ends were cut back, 0 bases at V and 0 bases at J, with 6 bases in the middle. From germline, CDR1 is SGDLS and CDR2 YYNGEE. CDR3 loop: CASSVGRTNYGYTF. CDR3 coding DNA: TGTGCCAGCAGCGTAGGCAGAACTAACTATGGCTACACCTTC. Complete variable domain (other parts from reference TRBV9 and TRBJ1-2): DSGVTQTPKHLITATGQRVTLRCSPRSGDLSVYWYQQSLDQGLQFLIQYYNGEERAKGNILERFSAQQFPDLHSELNLSSLELGDSALYFCASSVGRTNYGYTFGSGTRLTVV.

This chain's CDR3 is CASRQGAAGTDTQYF. The CDR3 nucleotides are TGTGCCAGCAGACAAGGAGCTGCTGGCACAGATACGCAGTATTTT. V gene TRBV6-5 combines with J gene TRBJ2-3; D not resolved. V shed 6 bases and J shed 1 base, with 14 bases lying between them. CDR1 and CDR2 from the germline V gene are MNHEY and SVGAGI. This CDR3 is 15 amino acids long.

The chain couples TRBV13 to TRBJ2-7; possibly TRBD1 for D (6 bases). Trimming cost V 5 bases and J 3 bases, with 11 bases left between them. Germline assignment: CDR1 PRHDT and CDR2 FYEKMQ (reference sequence). The CDR3 length is 13 residues. The CDR3 DNA sequence: TGTGCCAGCAGCGGCGGACAGCACTACGAGCAGTACTTC. Protein: CASSGGQHYEQYF.

This chain uses TRBV28 with TRBJ1-5, with TRBD1 matching 10 bases. CDR1 is MDHEN and CDR2 is SYDVKM in the germline V gene. The length of the CDR3 is 15 residues. J was trimmed by 6 bases and V by 5 bases; bases with no gene match: 7. The CDR3 nucleotides are TGTGCCAGCAGTAGACCGGGACAGGGGACTCAGCCCCAGCATTTT. Protein product: CASSRPGQGTQPQHF.

The J gene is TRBJ2-1, the V gene TRBV5-8; 8 positions match TRBD2. CDR3 length: 20 residues. Trimming cost V 0 bases and J 7 bases; bases outside gene matches: 21. Germline V CDR1 and CDR2: SGHTS, YDEGEE. The CDR3 spells CASSLGLWGGPRTSTNEQFF. The DNA for the CDR3 is TGTGCCAGCAGCTTGGGACTGTGGGGAGGGCCCAGGACTAGCACTAATGAGCAGTTCTTC.

This clone was detected once. This chain links TRBV5-1 with TRBJ2-5; weak D call: TRBD1 (5 bases). The CDR3 has 13 amino acids. The V end lost 4 bases, the J end lost 4 bases, and 11 bases lay between the germline ends. Germline V gene lookup returns CDR1 SGHRS and CDR2 YFSETQ. This chain's CDR3 is CASSPSGAETQYF. The CDR3 DNA reads TGCGCCAGCAGCCCCAGTGGGGCAGAGACCCAGTACTTC.

About this clone itself: Its ends do not fully match the called genes, so a read error is possible. The rearrangement joins TRBV5-4 to TRBJ2-5; either TRBD1 or TRBD2 may supply D (5 bases each). Germline loops: CDR1 SGHNT, CDR2 YYREEE (reference sequence). The CDR3 covers 13 residues. CDR3 loop: CASSLGEGETQYF. CDR3 nucleotide sequence: TGTGCCAGCAGTTTGGGGGAAGGCGAGACCCAGTACTTC.

This clone was seen a few times. The chain uses TRBV6-5 and TRBJ1-2, with TRBD1 identical over 7 bases. Germline V gene lookup returns CDR1 MNHEY and CDR2 SVGAGI. The CDR3 consists of 14 residues. V was pared by 0 bases and J by 8 bases, with 6 bases of the junction left unmatched. CDR3 sequence reads: CASSYSRDSRGYTF. In DNA form, the CDR3 reads TGTGCCAGCAGTTACTCGCGGGACAGCAGGGGCTACACCTTC.